This T cell receptor beta chain was retrieved from a study of T cell clonality in common variable immunodeficiency. Study conclusions and caveats: Shared TCRbeta clones were fewer between CVID subjects than controls. Common variable immunodeficiency TCR beta sequences reportedly had fewer deletions and N-nucleotide insertions.

This clone was observed at least ten times. What it binds is not known. The sequenced fragment ends 3 residues before the CDR3 boundary, so the rest is inferred from the germline J gene. The germline CDR1 and CDR2 sequences are SGHKS and YYEKEE (reference sequence). The CDR3 is 12 residues long. The junction had 2 bases not matched to a gene; V was cut back by 3 bases and J by 8 bases. The table came from immunoSEQ multiplex PCR; TCRdb's copy has only in-frame clones and leaves some out. The sample is made up of about 59,000 clones, none counted only once. The TCR originated in a person aged 18 to 69 in good health. J is TRBJ2-1 and V is TRBV5-5; the match to TRBD1 covers 7 bases. Material: peripheral blood mononuclear cells. This CDR3 is CASSYDRDEQFF. The sequenced part of the CDR3 DNA is TGTGCCAGCAGCTACGACAGGGATGAG. The whole variable domain, remainder taken from reference TRBV5-5 and TRBJ2-1, is DAGVTQSPTHLIKTRGQQVTLRCSPISGHKSVSWYQQVLGQGPQFIFQYYEKEERGRGNFPDRFSARQFPNYSSELNVNALLLGDSALYLCASSYDRDEQFFGPGTRLTVL.